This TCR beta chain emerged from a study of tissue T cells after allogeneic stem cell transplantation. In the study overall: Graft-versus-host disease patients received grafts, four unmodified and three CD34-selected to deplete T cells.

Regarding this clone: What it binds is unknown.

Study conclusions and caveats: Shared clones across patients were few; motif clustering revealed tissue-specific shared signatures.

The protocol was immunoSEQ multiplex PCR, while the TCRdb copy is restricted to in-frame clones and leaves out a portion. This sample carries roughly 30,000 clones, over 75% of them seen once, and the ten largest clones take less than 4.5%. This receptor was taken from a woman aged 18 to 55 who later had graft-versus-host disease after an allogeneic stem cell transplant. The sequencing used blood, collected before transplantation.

The CDR3 reads CASSPSRSVLHF. CDR3 bases: TGTGCCAGCAGTCCGTCCAGGTCAGTCCTCCACTTT. The chain carries TRBV28 and TRBJ1-6; D is unresolved. Germline CDR1 reads MDHEN; CDR2 reads SYDVKM. The CDR3 is 12 amino acids. With 5 bases removed from V and 15 bases from J, the gap between germline ends came to 14 bases. Looking up the rest from reference TRBV28 and TRBJ1-6 gives the full variable domain: DVKVTQSSRYLVKRTGEKVFLECVQDMDHENMFWYRQDPGLGLRLIYFSYDVKMKEKGDIPEGYSVSREKKERFSLILESASTNQTSMYLCASSPSRSVLHFGNGTRLTVT.